This T cell receptor beta chain is from a study of shared clonotypes between healthy human individuals. Overall study findings and caveats: Approximately 5% of naive CD4 clonotypes were shared across a few donors.

Adults of Caucasian background living in Nashville, Tennessee made up all donors. CDR3 length: 14 amino acids. Germline CDR1 is MGHRA and CDR2 is YSYEKL. The ends were cut back, 4 bases at V and 8 bases at J, with 14 bases in the middle. For this clone: Its antigen remains unidentified.

Authors' data handling: In the immunoSEQ data, sequences were junction-only and lacked quality scores, so filtering differed. Here immunoSEQ multiplex PCR was the method, and the copy in TCRdb shows in-frame clones only, minus some. V, J and clone size are those of that table, while D and trimming were read from the DNA. The table shows 550,000 to 800,000 clones, with less than 95% occurring only once. This chain joins TRBV4-1 and TRBJ1-4, with D hard to call. Sequencing was performed on memory CD8+ T cells from PBMCs. Subset meaning: CD45RO+ cells pooled with CCR7-negative TemRA cells. The sequence came from a man between 18 and 29 years old in good health. Some clones in this sample may be carry-over from other donors' samples. CDR3: CASSPRAGGEKLFF. CDR3 nucleotide sequence: TGCGCCAGCAGCCCACGAGCGGGCGGAGAAAAACTGTTTTTT.